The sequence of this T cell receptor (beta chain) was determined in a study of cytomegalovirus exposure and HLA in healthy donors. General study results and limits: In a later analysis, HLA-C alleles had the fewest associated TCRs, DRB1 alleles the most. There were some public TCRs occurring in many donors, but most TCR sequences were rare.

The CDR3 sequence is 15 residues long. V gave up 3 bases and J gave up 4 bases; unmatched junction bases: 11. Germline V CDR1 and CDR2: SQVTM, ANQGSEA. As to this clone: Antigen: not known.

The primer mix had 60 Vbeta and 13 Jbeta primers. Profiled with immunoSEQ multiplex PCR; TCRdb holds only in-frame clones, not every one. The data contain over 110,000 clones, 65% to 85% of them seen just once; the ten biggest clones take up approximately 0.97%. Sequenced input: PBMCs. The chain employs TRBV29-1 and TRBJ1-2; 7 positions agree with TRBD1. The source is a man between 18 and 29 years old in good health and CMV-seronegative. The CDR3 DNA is TGCAGCGTTGATAGAGGGGGCTCCTTTGGCTATGGCTACACCTTC. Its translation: CSVDRGGSFGYGYTF. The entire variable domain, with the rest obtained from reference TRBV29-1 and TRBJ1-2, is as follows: SAVISQKPSRDICQRGTSLTIQCQVDSQVTMMFWYRQQPGQSLTLIATANQGSEATYESGFVIDKFPISRPNLTFSTLTVSNMSPEDSSIYLCSVDRGGSFGYGYTFGSGTRLTVV.